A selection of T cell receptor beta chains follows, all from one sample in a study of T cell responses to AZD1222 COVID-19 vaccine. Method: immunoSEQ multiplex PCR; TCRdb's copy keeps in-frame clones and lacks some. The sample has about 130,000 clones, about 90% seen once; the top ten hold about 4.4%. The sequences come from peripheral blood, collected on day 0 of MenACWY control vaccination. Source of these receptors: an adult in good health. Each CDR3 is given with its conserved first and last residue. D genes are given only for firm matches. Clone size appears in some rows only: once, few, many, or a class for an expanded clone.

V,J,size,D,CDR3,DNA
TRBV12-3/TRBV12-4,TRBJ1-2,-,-,CASGDLANYGYTF,TGTGCCAGCGGGGACCTAGCTAACTATGGCTACACCTTC
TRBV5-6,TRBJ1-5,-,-,CASSLGLRQGNQPQHF,TGTGCCAGCAGCCTAGGGTTAAGACAAGGCAATCAGCCCCAGCATTTT
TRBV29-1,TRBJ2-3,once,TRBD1,CSVLVQGAWDTQYF,TGCAGCGTTCTGGTACAGGGGGCGTGGGATACGCAGTATTTT
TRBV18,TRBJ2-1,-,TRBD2,CASSQRLAGDNEQFF,TGTGCCAGCTCCCAAAGACTAGCGGGGGACAATGAGCAGTTCTTC
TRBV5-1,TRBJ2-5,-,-,CASSLGHVGETQYF,TGCGCCAGCAGCTTGGGACACGTGGGGGAGACCCAGTACTTC
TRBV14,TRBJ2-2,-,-,CASSQHRGTGELFF,TGTGCCAGCAGCCAACATCGCGGAACCGGGGAGCTGTTTTTT
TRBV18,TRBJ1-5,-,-,CASSPHPPSSNQPQHF,TGTGCCAGCTCACCACATCCCCCTTCTAGCAATCAGCCCCAGCATTTT
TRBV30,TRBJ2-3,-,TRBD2,CACSKGGSSYTQYF,TGTGCCTGCTCTAAAGGCGGGAGTAGTTATACGCAGTATTTT
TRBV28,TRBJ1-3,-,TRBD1,CASSSPGGRGNTIYF,TGTGCCAGCAGTTCGCCAGGGGGCCGGGGAAACACCATATATTTT
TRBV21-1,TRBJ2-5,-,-,CASSKRQTQYF,TGTGCCAGCAGCAAAAGGCAGACCCAGTACTTC
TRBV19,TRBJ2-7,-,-,CASTPGRTSLTREQYF,TGTGCCAGTACCCCGGGGAGGACGAGTCTAACTCGCGAGCAGTACTTC
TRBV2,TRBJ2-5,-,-,CASSPQETQYF,TGTGCCAGCAGTCCTCAAGAGACCCAGTACTTC
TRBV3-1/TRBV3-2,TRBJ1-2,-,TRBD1,CASSHDSRDRNYGYTF,TGTGCCAGCAGCCATGACTCCCGGGACAGGAACTATGGCTACACCTTC
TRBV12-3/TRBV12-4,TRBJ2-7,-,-,CASSSVSSYEQYF,TGTGCCAGCAGTAGTGTAAGCTCCTACGAGCAGTACTTC
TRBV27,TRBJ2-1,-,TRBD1,CASSQGVRYNEQFF,TGTGCCAGCAGCCAGGGGGTCCGCTACAATGAGCAGTTCTTC
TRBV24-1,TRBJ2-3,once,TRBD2,CATSDPGTSGRANTQYF,TGTGCCACCAGTGACCCTGGGACTAGCGGGAGGGCCAATACGCAGTATTTT
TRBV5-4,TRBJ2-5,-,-,CASSLAASETQYF,TGTGCCAGCAGCTTGGCAGCGTCCGAGACCCAGTACTTC
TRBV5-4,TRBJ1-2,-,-,CASSLEQGNYGYTF,TGTGCCAGCAGCTTGGAACAGGGTAACTATGGCTACACCTTC
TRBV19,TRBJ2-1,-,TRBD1,CACRDRGRGNEQFF,TGTGCCTGCCGGGACAGGGGGCGCGGGAATGAGCAGTTCTTC
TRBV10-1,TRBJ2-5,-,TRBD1,CASSDLQQGRETQYF,TGCGCCAGCAGTGACCTTCAACAGGGGAGAGAGACCCAGTACTTC
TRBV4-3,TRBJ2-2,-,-,CASSHPRDRTSTGELFF,TGCGCCAGCAGCCACCCGAGGGACAGGACTAGCACCGGGGAGCTGTTTTTT
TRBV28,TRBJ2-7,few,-,CASSAESYEQYF,TGTGCCAGCAGCGCAGAGAGTTACGAGCAGTACTTC
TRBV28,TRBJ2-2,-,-,CASSQARGHTGELFF,TGTGCCAGCAGTCAAGCCAGGGGACACACCGGGGAGCTGTTTTTT
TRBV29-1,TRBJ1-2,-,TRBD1,CSAPGEPGGYGYTF,TGCAGCGCCCCCGGGGAGCCAGGGGGATATGGCTACACCTTC
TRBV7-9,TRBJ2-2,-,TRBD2,CASSPGGAVGELFF,TGTGCCAGCAGCCCGGGAGGGGCGGTAGGGGAGCTGTTTTTT
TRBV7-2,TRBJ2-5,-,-,CASSLAGGQETQYF,TGTGCCAGCAGCTTAGCAGGGGGCCAAGAGACCCAGTACTTC
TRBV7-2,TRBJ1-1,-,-,CASSSKGVGTNTEAFF,TGTGCCAGCAGCTCCAAGGGTGTGGGGACGAACACTGAAGCTTTCTTT
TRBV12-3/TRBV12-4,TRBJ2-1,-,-,CASSLNRWNEQFF,TGTGCCAGCAGTTTAAACAGATGGAATGAGCAGTTCTTC
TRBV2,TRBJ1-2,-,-,CASSATGQFGYTF,TGTGCCAGCAGTGCCACAGGACAATTTGGCTACACCTTC
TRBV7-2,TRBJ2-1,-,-,CASSPLTGIEQFF,TGTGCCAGCAGCCCGCTGACAGGCATTGAGCAGTTCTTC
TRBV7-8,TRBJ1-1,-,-,CASSPLALGTEAFF,TGTGCCAGCAGCCCCTTGGCCCTGGGGACTGAAGCTTTCTTT
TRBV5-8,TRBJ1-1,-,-,CASSLRGLSGTEAFF,TGTGCCAGCAGCTTGCGAGGGCTTTCAGGCACTGAAGCTTTCTTT
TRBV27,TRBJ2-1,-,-,CASSRAVSSYNEQFF,TGTGCCAGCAGCCGAGCGGTTAGCTCCTACAATGAGCAGTTCTTC
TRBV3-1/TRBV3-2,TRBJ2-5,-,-,CASTPRGQWETQYF,TGTGCCAGCACCCCGAGGGGTCAGTGGGAGACCCAGTACTTC
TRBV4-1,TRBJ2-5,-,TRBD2,CASSLPGTSRETQYF,TGCGCCAGCAGCCTCCCCGGGACTAGCAGGGAGACCCAGTACTTC
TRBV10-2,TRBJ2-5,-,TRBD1,CARSYRGQETQYF,TGCGCCAGGAGTTACAGGGGCCAAGAGACCCAGTACTTC
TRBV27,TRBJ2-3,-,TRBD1,CASSPWTGGIDTQYF,TGTGCCAGCAGTCCCTGGACAGGGGGCATAGATACGCAGTATTTT
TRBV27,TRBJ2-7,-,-,CASTVSPAYEQYF,TGTGCCAGTACCGTGTCCCCGGCCTACGAGCAGTACTTC
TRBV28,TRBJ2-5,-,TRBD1,CASIERPLGQGEKETQYF,TGTGCCAGCATCGAACGGCCCCTGGGACAGGGGGAAAAAGAGACCCAGTACTTC
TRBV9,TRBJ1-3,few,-,CASGTENVAGNTIYF,TGTGCCAGCGGGACGGAAAATGTAGCTGGAAACACCATATATTTT
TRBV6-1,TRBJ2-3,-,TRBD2,CASSEFASGGHGINADTQYF,TGTGCCAGCAGTGAATTTGCTAGCGGGGGCCACGGTATCAACGCAGATACGCAGTATTTT
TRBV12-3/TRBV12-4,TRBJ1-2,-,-,CASSLPGFYGYTF,TGTGCCAGCAGTTTACCAGGATTCTATGGCTACACCTTC
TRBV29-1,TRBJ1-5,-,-,CSVVSGGNQPQHF,TGCAGCGTTGTGTCAGGGGGCAATCAGCCCCAGCATTTT
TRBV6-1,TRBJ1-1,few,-,CASSDWQGYSENTEAFF,TGTGCCAGCAGTGACTGGCAGGGCTATTCGGAGAACACTGAAGCTTTCTTT
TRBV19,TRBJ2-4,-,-,CASSKGGSVAKNIQYF,TGTGCCAGTAGTAAAGGGGGTAGTGTCGCCAAAAACATTCAGTACTTC
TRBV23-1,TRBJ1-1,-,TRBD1,CASSQDCGQGLGTEAFF,TGCGCCAGCAGTCAAGATTGCGGACAGGGGTTGGGCACTGAAGCTTTCTTT
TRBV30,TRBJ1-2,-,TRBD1,CACSGQGRLGYTF,TGTGCCTGCAGCGGACAGGGACGACTAGGCTACACCTTC
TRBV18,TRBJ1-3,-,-,CASSPKPPETIYF,TGTGCCAGCTCACCAAAACCTCCCGAGACCATATATTTT
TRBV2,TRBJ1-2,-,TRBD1,CASSEAPRDSGYTF,TGTGCCAGCAGTGAAGCACCCCGGGACAGCGGTTACACCTTC
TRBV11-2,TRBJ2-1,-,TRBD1,CASSLEGTAYNEQFF,TGTGCCAGCAGCTTAGAAGGGACAGCATACAATGAGCAGTTCTTC
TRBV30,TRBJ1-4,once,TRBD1,CAWSPFDRGVEKLFF,TGTGCCTGGAGCCCATTCGACAGGGGGGTTGAAAAACTGTTTTTT
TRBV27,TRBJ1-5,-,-,CASSPMGIISNQPQHF,TGTGCCAGCTCTCCGATGGGGATCATTAGCAATCAGCCCCAGCATTTT
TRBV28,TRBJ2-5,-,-,CASSLKSGGTQETQYF,TGTGCCAGCAGTTTAAAGTCAGGGGGGACCCAAGAGACCCAGTACTTC
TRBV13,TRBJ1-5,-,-,CASSLRGDQPQHF,TGTGCCAGCAGCTTACGGGGGGATCAGCCCCAGCATTTT
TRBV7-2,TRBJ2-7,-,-,CASSLSPPSYEQYF,TGTGCCAGCAGCTTATCTCCCCCAAGCTACGAGCAGTACTTC
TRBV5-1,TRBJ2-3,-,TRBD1,CASSLTGGFTDTQYF,TGCGCCAGCAGCTTGACAGGGGGCTTCACAGATACGCAGTATTTT
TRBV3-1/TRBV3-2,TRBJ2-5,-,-,CASSQGSRGETQYF,TGTGCCAGCAGCCAAGGGTCTAGGGGGGAGACCCAGTACTTC